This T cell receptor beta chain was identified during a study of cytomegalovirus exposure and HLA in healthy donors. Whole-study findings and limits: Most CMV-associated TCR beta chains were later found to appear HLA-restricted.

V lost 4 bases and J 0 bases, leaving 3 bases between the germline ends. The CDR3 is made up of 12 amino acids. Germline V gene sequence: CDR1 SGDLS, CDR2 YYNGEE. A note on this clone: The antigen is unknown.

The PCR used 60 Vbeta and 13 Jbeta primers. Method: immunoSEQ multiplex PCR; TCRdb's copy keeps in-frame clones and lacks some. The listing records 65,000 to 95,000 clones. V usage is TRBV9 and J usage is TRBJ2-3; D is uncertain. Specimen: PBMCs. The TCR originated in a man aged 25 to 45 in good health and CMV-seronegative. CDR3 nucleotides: TGTGCCAGCAGCCTCAGCACAGATACGCAGTATTTT. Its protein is CASSLSTDTQYF.